This TCR beta chain was obtained from a study of post-analysis software for immune sequencing data. Study findings and constraints: Elevated frequency relative to controls characterized roughly 5 TRBV segments in patients, TRBV5-6, TRBV5-1 and TRBV20-1 among them. Compared against controls, patients with multiple sclerosis displayed significantly lower normalized Chao1 diversity.

The V gene end was trimmed by 5 bases and the J gene end by 1 base; junction bases not matched to a gene: 8. Looked up from germline, CDR1 is SGHAT and CDR2 is FQNNGV. There are 17 residues in the CDR3. Prepared TCR beta cDNA libraries contained unique molecular identifiers. Via MiXCR, TCRdb re-called the PCR reads, giving one row per CDR3 protein. Of roughly 800,000 distinct CDR3 sequences listed, 53% are singletons. The sample holds a few counts of this clonotype. Its specificity is unknown. The sequence was collected from a girl between 5 and 17 years old with multiple sclerosis. The chain joins TRBV11-2 to TRBJ2-3; 11 bases line up with TRBD2. The source material was blood. CDR3 in DNA: TGTGCCAGCAGCATGCTGACTAGCGGGGACGGCACAGATACGCAGTATTTT. Amino acids: CASSMLTSGDGTDTQYF.